A single T cell receptor beta chain is shown here with its context. The antigen is unknown. The CDR3 has 13 residues. In germline, CDR1 is LNHDA, CDR2 SQIVND (reference sequence). Trimming cost V 2 bases and J 2 bases, with 6 bases left between them. The data originate from a study of shared clonotypes between healthy human individuals. Study summary: There were three CD4 naive, three CD4 memory, two CD8 naive and one CD8 memory plates per donor. Points from the study as a whole: Clonotype sharing among the donors was expected to vary with sequencing depth.

Every subset had its genomic DNA shared out evenly among several immunoSEQ plates. Replicate PCRs from sorted subsets contained about 200 ng DNA, which is around 30,000 T cell genomes. Only in-frame clones appear in the TCRdb table, and some are missing; sequencing was by immunoSEQ multiplex PCR. The sample contains some 630,000 clones, 72% of which appear only once. The sequence came from a woman in her 30s in good health. The genes are TRBV19 and TRBJ2-5; no firm D call. Sample: memory CD4+ T cells sorted from blood. The subset denotes: CD45RA-negative fraction. CDR3 in amino acids: CASSIIAQETQYF. The CDR3 DNA reads TGTGCCAGTAGTATAATAGCTCAAGAGACCCAGTACTTC.